This entry is about one T cell receptor (beta chain). In the original analysis: Nucleated cell number was recorded as an estimate derived from reference gene primer amplification. Some clones are missing from TCRdb's copy, which holds only in-frame ones; the method was immunoSEQ multiplex PCR. The DNA gave D and trimming, while V, J and clone size come from that table. The table lists about 240,000 clones, 80% to 85% of them singletons. The data were taken from a study of blood T cell repertoires in COVID-19. Background on the study: There were acute and convalescent COVID-19 samples, and they came from the United States, Italy and Spain. PBMCs, B-cell-depleted T cells, or T cells were the source of the cDNA or gDNA that made up the material.

The sequence was collected from a woman aged 60 to 75 with active or convalescent COVID-19. The sequencing input was peripheral blood.

The CDR3 reads CAIAHLAPEEQYF. CDR3 bases: TGTGCCATCGCCCACCTAGCACCGGAAGAGCAGTACTTC. The V gene is TRBV10-3, the J gene TRBJ2-7; D is possibly TRBD2 (5 bases). This CDR3 region has 13 residues. Germline V gene lookup returns CDR1 ENHRY and CDR2 SYGVKD. The ends were cut back, 8 bases at V and 7 bases at J, with 18 bases in the middle.